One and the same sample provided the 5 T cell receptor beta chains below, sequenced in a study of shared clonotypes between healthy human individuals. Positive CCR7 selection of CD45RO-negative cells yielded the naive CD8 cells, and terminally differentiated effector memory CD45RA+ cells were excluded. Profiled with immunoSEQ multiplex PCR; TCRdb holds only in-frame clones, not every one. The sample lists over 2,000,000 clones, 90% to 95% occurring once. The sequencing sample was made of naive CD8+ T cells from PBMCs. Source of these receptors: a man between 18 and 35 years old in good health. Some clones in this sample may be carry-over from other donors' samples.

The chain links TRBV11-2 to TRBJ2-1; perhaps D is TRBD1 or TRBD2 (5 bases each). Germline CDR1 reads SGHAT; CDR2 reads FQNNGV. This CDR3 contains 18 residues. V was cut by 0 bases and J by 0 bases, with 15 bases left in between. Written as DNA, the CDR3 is TGTGCCAGCAGCTTAGATAGCTCTTGGGGGAGCTCCTACAATGAGCAGTTCTTC. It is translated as CASSLDSSWGSSYNEQFF.

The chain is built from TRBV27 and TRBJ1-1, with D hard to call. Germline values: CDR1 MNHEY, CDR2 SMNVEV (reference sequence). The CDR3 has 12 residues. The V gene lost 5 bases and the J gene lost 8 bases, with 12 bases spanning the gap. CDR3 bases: TGTGCCAGCAGTCCGAAGGGATCGGAAGCTTTCTTT. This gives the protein CASSPKGSEAFF.

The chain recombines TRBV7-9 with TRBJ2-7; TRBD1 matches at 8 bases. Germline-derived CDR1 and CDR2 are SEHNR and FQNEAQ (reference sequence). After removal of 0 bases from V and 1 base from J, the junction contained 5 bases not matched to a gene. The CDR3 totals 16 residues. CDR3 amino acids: CASSLAPGQASYEQYF. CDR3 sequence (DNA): TGTGCCAGCAGCTTAGCTCCGGGACAGGCATCCTACGAGCAGTACTTC.

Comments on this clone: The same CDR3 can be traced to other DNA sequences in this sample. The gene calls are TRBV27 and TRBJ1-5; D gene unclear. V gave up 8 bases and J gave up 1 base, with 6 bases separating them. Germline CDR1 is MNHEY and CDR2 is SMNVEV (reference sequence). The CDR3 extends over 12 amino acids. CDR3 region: CASRGSNQPQHF. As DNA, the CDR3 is TGTGCCAGCCGGGGAAGCAATCAGCCCCAGCATTTT.

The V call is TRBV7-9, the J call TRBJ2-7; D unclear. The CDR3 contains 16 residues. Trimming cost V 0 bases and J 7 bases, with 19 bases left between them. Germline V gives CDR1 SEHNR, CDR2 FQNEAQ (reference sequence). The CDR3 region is CASSLAGVGVIWEQYF. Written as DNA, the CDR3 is TGTGCCAGCAGCTTAGCCGGTGTTGGGGTCATATGGGAGCAGTACTTC.